A selection of T cell receptor beta chains follows, all from one sample in a study of response to subunit inactivated influenza vaccine. From the RT-PCR reads, TCRdb called clonotypes with MiXCR, one entry per CDR3 protein. The data show fewer than 700,000 distinct CDR3 sequences, roughly 13% seen once. Material: PBMCs from blood, obtained around seven weeks after vaccination. These receptors all come from a man aged 50-59 years who received an inactivated influenza vaccine. CDR3s include the opening cysteine and the closing phenylalanine or tryptophan. Fields, in order: CDR3 length, D gene, J gene, clone size, V gene, CDR3 DNA, CDR3 protein. A D gene is named only where the DNA matches it firmly. Size values are once, few and many counts, or a class for expanded clones, and some rows have none.

13 TRBD2 TRBJ2-7 . TRBV20-1 TGCAGGGCCGCTAGCGGGGGTTCCTACGAGCAGTACTTC CRAASGGSYEQYF
16 TRBD1 TRBJ2-3 . TRBV5-1 TGCGCCAGCAGCTTGGCCCCCCCTGGACAGGGTAATACGCAGTATTTT CASSLAPPGQGNTQYF
16 TRBD2 TRBJ2-1 few TRBV7-8 TGTGCCAGCAGGCGGCCGGGACTAGCGGGAGGGAGTGAGCAGTTCTTC CASRRPGLAGGSEQFF
15 . TRBJ2-2 few TRBV24-1 TGTGCCACCAGTGATTGGGACGAGAGCACCGGGGAGCTGTTTTTT CATSDWDESTGELFF
13 . TRBJ2-5 many TRBV7-2 TGTGCCAGCAGCTTAGGATCAAAAGAGACCCAGTACTTC CASSLGSKETQYF
14 TRBD1 TRBJ2-7 . TRBV9 TGTGCCAGCAGCGTAGGTGGGACAGGTGACGAGCAGTACTTC CASSVGGTGDEQYF
15 . TRBJ2-7 . TRBV7-2 TGTGCCAGCAGCTTAATTAGCGGTGGGTTTTACGAGCAGTACTTC CASSLISGGFYEQYF
17 TRBD2 TRBJ2-3 few TRBV29-1 TGCAGCGTTGACCCAATCCCCAGCGGGGGGGCGGTAGATACGCAGTATTTT CSVDPIPSGGAVDTQYF
14 . TRBJ1-3 many TRBV12-3/TRBV12-4 TGTGCCGGCACGATGGCTCGACGGGGAAACACCATATATTTT CAGTMARRGNTIYF
14 . TRBJ1-4 few TRBV5-5 TGTGCCAGCAGCAGAACGCGGGGGAATGAAAAACTGTTTTTT CASSRTRGNEKLFF
16 . TRBJ2-3 . TRBV2 TGTGCCAGCAGAGAAGGCGGGTGGACTAGCACAGATACGCAGTATTTT CASREGGWTSTDTQYF
15 TRBD1 TRBJ1-5 many TRBV12-3/TRBV12-4 TGTGCCAGCAGTTCAGGGACAGGGCGGAATCAGCCCCAGCATTTT CASSSGTGRNQPQHF
12 . TRBJ2-7 few TRBV20-1 TGCACTGGGGCCGCAAAGGACTACGAGCAGTACTTC CTGAAKDYEQYF
15 TRBD1 TRBJ1-2 . TRBV3-1 TGTGCCAGCAGGCCATTCCAGGGGGCTAACTATGGCTACACCTTC CASRPFQGANYGYTF
14 TRBD1 TRBJ2-7 . TRBV10-3 TGTGCCATCAGCTATGACAGGGGGGACAACGAGCAGTACTTC CAISYDRGDNEQYF
14 TRBD1 TRBJ2-7 . TRBV5-5 TGTGCCAGCAGCCCGCAGACAGGGATTTACGAGCAGTACTTC CASSPQTGIYEQYF
14 . TRBJ2-1 few TRBV2 TGTGCCAGCAGCACCCTAGGGGTGGACGCTGAGCAGTTCTTC CASSTLGVDAEQFF
14 . TRBJ2-7 few TRBV3-1 TGTGCCAGCAGCCGCACACAGTCAGGGTACGAGCAGTACTTC CASSRTQSGYEQYF
15 . TRBJ2-5 few TRBV5-1 TGCGCCAGCAGCTTGGGGAGCGGTGCTGAAGAGACCCAGTACTTC CASSLGSGAEETQYF
13 TRBD1 TRBJ1-1 . TRBV4-3 TGCGCCAGCAGCAGCGGACAGGGGTTAGAAGCTTTCTTT CASSSGQGLEAFF
12 . TRBJ1-2 . TRBV7-2 TGTGCCAGCAGCTACCCCTATGTTGGCTACACCTTC CASSYPYVGYTF
14 . TRBJ1-1 many TRBV29-1 TGCAGCACCAGGGAGTACCGGATGAACACTGAAGCTTTCTTT CSTREYRMNTEAFF
15 . TRBJ1-2 few TRBV5-5 TGTGCCAGCAGCTTGGTCGTCGGTTCGGACGGTGGCTACACCTTC CASSLVVGSDGGYTF
16 TRBD2 TRBJ2-3 . TRBV12-3/TRBV12-4 TGTGCCAGCAGTTTAGCGGCCGGGAGGGCAGGAGATACGCAGTATTTT CASSLAAGRAGDTQYF
16 . TRBJ2-4 few TRBV20-1 TGCAGTGCTATCCCAAACGGTGGGGGGCCCCAAAACATTCAGTACTTC CSAIPNGGGPQNIQYF
16 TRBD1 TRBJ2-1 many TRBV27 TGTGCCAGCAGTTTAAGGGGGCACCTTGCCTACAATGAGCAGTTCTTC CASSLRGHLAYNEQFF
15 TRBD1 TRBJ2-7 . TRBV11-2 TGTGCCAGCAGCTTAGGGACAGGGGCTCTGTACGAGCAGTACTTC CASSLGTGALYEQYF
15 . TRBJ2-7 few TRBV20-1 TGCAGTGCCTGCGTGGTGGGGGAGGAACGGAACGAGCAGTACTTC CSACVVGEERNEQYF
14 . TRBJ2-2 few TRBV4-2 TGTGCCAGCAGCCATCTTGACAGCACCGGGGAGCTGTTTTTT CASSHLDSTGELFF
14 . TRBJ2-5 . TRBV20-1 TGCAGTGCCCCCCGGGAGGGGGCGGGGGAGACCCAGTACTTC CSAPREGAGETQYF
15 TRBD1 TRBJ2-2 . TRBV20-1 TGCAGTGCTAGAGTTCCTCAGGGGGACACCGGGGAGCTGTTTTTT CSARVPQGDTGELFF
17 . TRBJ2-7 few TRBV5-1 TGCGCCAGCAGCTTGGCCCAGAGCCCCCAAGAAAGGTACGAGCAGTACTTC CASSLAQSPQERYEQYF
14 TRBD2 TRBJ2-1 many TRBV29-1 TGCAGCGCAAAACTAGCGGGAGGGGAAAATGAGCAGTTCTTC CSAKLAGGENEQFF
12 . TRBJ2-5 . TRBV7-9 TGTGCCAGCAGACTGAACCAAGAGACCCAGTACTTC CASRLNQETQYF
15 TRBD1 TRBJ2-6 many TRBV18 TGTGCCAGCTCACGACAGGGCGCTGGGGCCAACGTCCTGACTTTC CASSRQGAGANVLTF
16 TRBD2 TRBJ2-7 . TRBV3-1 TGTGCCAGCAGCCATCGGGGGACTAGCGGCTCCTACGAGCAGTACTTC CASSHRGTSGSYEQYF
15 TRBD2 TRBJ2-3 few TRBV20-1 TGCAGTGCTAGGACTAGCGGGGGGCTCGCAGATACGCAGTATTTT CSARTSGGLADTQYF
15 . TRBJ1-2 . TRBV4-3 TGCGCCAGCAGCCAAGAAGCCAGGCCCCATCTTGGCTACACCTTC CASSQEARPHLGYTF
16 TRBD2 TRBJ2-1 . TRBV9 TGTGCCAGCAGCGTTGGGGGACTAGCGGGGCTCAATGAGCAGTTCTTC CASSVGGLAGLNEQFF
12 . TRBJ2-7 . TRBV6-2/TRBV6-3 TGTGCCAGCAGCATTACTAGATACGAGCAGTACTTC CASSITRYEQYF
14 TRBD1 TRBJ1-2 few TRBV7-8 TGTGCCAGCAGCTTGGGACAGGGTCGATGGGGCTACACCTTC CASSLGQGRWGYTF
15 TRBD1 TRBJ2-1 . TRBV7-2 TGTGCCAGCAGCCCAATAATGGGGAACAGGGGGGAGCAGTTCTTC CASSPIMGNRGEQFF
12 . TRBJ2-5 . TRBV12-3/TRBV12-4 TGTGCCAGCACCCTAGGGTCGGAGACCCAGTACTTC CASTLGSETQYF
14 . TRBJ2-3 . TRBV7-9 TGTGCCAGCAGCTTCTCGGTGAGCACAGATACGCAGTATTTT CASSFSVSTDTQYF
11 . TRBJ2-7 . TRBV6-1 TGTGCCATTGGGACAAGGTACGAGCAGTACTTC CAIGTRYEQYF
13 TRBD1 TRBJ2-7 many TRBV10-3 TGTGCCATTAGGACAGGGGGCAACAACGAGCAGTACTTC CAIRTGGNNEQYF
16 TRBD2 TRBJ2-7 few TRBV28 TGTGCCAGCAGTTCCCCCCTAGCGGGAGGGGATTACGAGCAGTACTTC CASSSPLAGGDYEQYF
13 . TRBJ1-2 few TRBV25-1 TGTGCCAGCAGTATATATGAAGACTATGGCTACACCTTC CASSIYEDYGYTF
16 . TRBJ1-1 . TRBV7-2 TGTGCCAGCAGCTTGGGAATGACAGCTGTGAACACTGAAGCTTTCTTT CASSLGMTAVNTEAFF
14 TRBD2 TRBJ2-5 few TRBV6-5 TGTGCCAGCAGTTACAGGACTAGTGGGGAGACCCAGTACTTC CASSYRTSGETQYF
15 . TRBJ2-5 many TRBV5-1 TGCGCCAGCAGCTTGGTGGTCGGGAGTGGAGAGACCCAGTACTTC CASSLVVGSGETQYF
16 TRBD1 TRBJ2-7 few TRBV7-9 TGTGCCAGCAGCTTTTCGACAGGGGGGAACTCCTACGAGCAGTACTTC CASSFSTGGNSYEQYF
14 . TRBJ2-5 . TRBV7-9 TGTGCCAGCCGGACCGACAGACCCCAAGAGACCCAGTACTTC CASRTDRPQETQYF
13 TRBD1 TRBJ1-4 . TRBV29-1 TGCAGCGCCCCGGGACAGGGGGGAGAAAAACTGTTTTTT CSAPGQGGEKLFF